These 19 T cell receptor beta chains originate from one sample sequenced in a study of blood T cell repertoires in COVID-19. TCRdb keeps only in-frame clones here, not all; method: immunoSEQ multiplex PCR. The sample holds some 400,000 clones; around 91% are singletons and the top ten take 6.5% to 8%. Input material: peripheral blood. These receptors came from a man aged 18 to 29 with active or convalescent COVID-19.

This sequence joins TRBV3-1 (or the pseudogene TRBV3-2) and TRBJ2-5; 9 nucleotides agree with TRBD1. Germline V gives CDR1 LGHDT, CDR2 YNNKEL (reference sequence). This CDR3 comprises 15 residues. V gave up 0 bases and J gave up 5 bases; unmatched junction bases: 4. This CDR3 is CASSQDQQGAETQYF. CDR3 in DNA: TGTGCCAGCAGCCAAGACCAACAGGGGGCGGAGACCCAGTACTTC.

In DNA form, the CDR3 reads TGTGCCAGCAGCTTAGGAGTTGTTGAAGCTTTCTTT. Protein product: CASSLGVVEAFF. The chain links TRBV7-8 to TRBJ1-1; no reliable D call. V dropped 1 base and J dropped 7 bases, with 7 bases sitting between them. The CDR3 is 12 residues long. The V gene's germline CDR1 is SGHVS and CDR2 FQNEAQ.

The rearrangement joins TRBV3-1 (or the pseudogene TRBV3-2) to TRBJ1-3, with D hard to call. V lost 1 base to trimming and J lost 0 bases, with 16 bases between them. The CDR3 has 18 residues. The germline gives CDR1 LGHDT, CDR2 YNNKEL (reference sequence). The DNA for the CDR3 is TGTGCCAGCAGCCAAGTGCTTCCGCAGACATTCTCTGGAAACACCATATATTTT. Translation: CASSQVLPQTFSGNTIYF.

The chain recombines TRBV7-3 with TRBJ2-1; the match to TRBD1 covers 7 bases. The CDR3 is 13 residues long. Germline values: CDR1 SGHTA, CDR2 FQGTGA. V lost 5 bases and J lost 9; bases outside the gene matches: 7. CDR3 sequence: CASSLGTETEQFF. DNA of the CDR3: TGTGCCAGCAGCCTCGGGACAGAAACTGAGCAGTTCTTC. Using reference TRBV7-3 and TRBJ2-1 for the parts outside the CDR3, the full variable domain is GAGVSQTPSNKVTEKGKYVELRCDPISGHTALYWYRQSLGQGPEFLIYFQGTGAADDSGLPNDRFFAVRPEGSVSTLKIQRTERGDSAVYLCASSLGTETEQFFGPGTRLTVL.

The chain combines TRBV19 with TRBJ2-2, with 8 bases fitting TRBD2. This CDR3 contains 14 residues. Germline CDR1 is LNHDA and CDR2 is SQIVND (reference sequence). V shed 7 bases, J shed 1 base, and the junction held 2 bases outside the gene matches. CDR3 coding DNA: TGTGCCAGTAATCTAGCGGGGAACACCGGGGAGCTGTTTTTT. Protein: CASNLAGNTGELFF. The full variable domain, completed using reference TRBV19 and TRBJ2-2, is DGGITQSPKYLFRKEGQNVTLSCEQNLNHDAMYWYRQDPGQGLRLIYYSQIVNDFQKGDIAEGYSVSREKKESFPLTVTSAQKNPTAFYLCASNLAGNTGELFFGEGSRLTVL.

The chain employs TRBV19 and TRBJ2-1, with 10 bases that match TRBD2. Germline V gene lookup returns CDR1 LNHDA and CDR2 SQIVND (reference sequence). V dropped 5 bases and J dropped 4; count of bases not matched to a gene: 5. The CDR3 has 15 amino acids. The CDR3 here is CASSLTSGEYNEQFF. The CDR3, as DNA: TGTGCCAGTAGTCTCACTAGCGGGGAGTACAATGAGCAGTTCTTC.

The genes are TRBV5-6 and TRBJ2-1; 12 bases are a match to TRBD2. Germline V lookup: CDR1 SGHDT, CDR2 YYEEEE. Trimming at V came to 4 bases and at J to 7 bases, leaving 12 bases not matched to a gene. The CDR3 consists of 17 residues. DNA of the CDR3: TGTGCCAGCAGCGTTGGACTAGCGGGGCGCCCGGGGAATGAGCAGTTCTTC. Amino acid sequence: CASSVGLAGRPGNEQFF.

The gene calls are TRBV24-1 and TRBJ1-5; a possible D gene is TRBD1 (5 bases). CDR1 and CDR2 (germline): KGHDR, SFDVKD. Trimming stripped 6 bases from V and 6 bases from J, with 8 bases between. This CDR3 has 12 residues. The CDR3 sequence is CATSLGGQPQHF. As DNA, the CDR3 is TGTGCCACCAGTCTCGGGGGTCAGCCCCAGCATTTT.

The chain joins TRBV5-6 to TRBJ1-2, with D possibly matching TRBD1 (6 bases). The V gene lost 4 bases and the J gene lost 4 bases, with 14 bases spanning the gap. The germline gives CDR1 SGHDT, CDR2 YYEEEE. The length of the CDR3 is 14 residues. DNA for the CDR3: TGTGCCAGCAGCGAAGCGGGGGCGGGCTATGGCTACACCTTC. It yields the protein CASSEAGAGYGYTF.

This clone is a singleton in its sample. The CDR3, as DNA: TGTGCCAGCAGTCAGACGCGTAGAGGGCGGTCTCCACGTAATGAGCAGTTCTTC. It is translated as CASSQTRRGRSPRNEQFF. This chain uses TRBV3-1 (or the pseudogene TRBV3-2) with TRBJ2-1; tentative D call: TRBD2 (5 bases). Germline V lookup: CDR1 LGHDT, CDR2 YNNKEL (reference sequence). This CDR3 spans 18 amino acids. V lost 6 bases and J lost 7, with 28 bases in between.

The chain has TRBV10-1 and TRBJ2-6, with D possibly TRBD2 on 7 matching bases. From germline, CDR1 is WNHNN and CDR2 SYGVQD (reference sequence). V lost 1 base, J lost 2 bases, and 12 bases lay in between. CDR3 length: 17 amino acids. CDR3 loop: CASSEYGGGTGANVLTF. The CDR3 DNA sequence: TGCGCCAGCAGTGAGTATGGGGGGGGCACTGGGGCCAACGTCCTGACTTTC.

This clone has just one count. The rearrangement uses TRBV7-8 and TRBJ1-4; 8 positions agree with TRBD1. CDR1 and CDR2 (germline): SGHVS, FQNEAQ. V was clipped by 5 bases and J by 7 bases; unmatched bases: 9. This CDR3 contains 15 residues. The CDR3 DNA sequence: TGTGCCAGCAGCCTAGATACAGGGGGTGGTGAAAAACTGTTTTTT. It is translated as CASSLDTGGGEKLFF.

The rearrangement links TRBV29-1 to TRBJ2-1, with 9 positions matching TRBD1. Looked up from germline, CDR1 is SQVTM and CDR2 is ANQGSEA. The CDR3 is 13 residues long. Losses at the gene ends were 2 bases for V and 7 bases for J; bases not matched to a gene: 3. The CDR3 loop reads CSVELDRGNEQFF. CDR3 nucleotide sequence: TGCAGCGTTGAACTCGACAGGGGGAATGAGCAGTTCTTC.

This chain uses TRBV5-1 with TRBJ2-3; 14 bases line up with TRBD2. CDR1 is SGHRS and CDR2 is YFSETQ in the germline V gene. Trimming took 1 base from V and 4 from J; bases not matched to a gene: 11. CDR3 size: 19 residues. Here the CDR3 reads CASSLNTGLAGVYADTQYF. In nucleotides, the CDR3 is TGCGCCAGCAGCTTGAATACGGGACTAGCGGGAGTGTACGCAGATACGCAGTATTTT. Looking up the rest from reference TRBV5-1 and TRBJ2-3 gives the full variable domain: KAGVTQTPRYLIKTRGQQVTLSCSPISGHRSVSWYQQTPGQGLQFLFEYFSETQRNKGNFPGRFSGRQFSNSRSEMNVSTLELGDSALYLCASSLNTGLAGVYADTQYFGPGTRLTVL.

This clone was detected only a few times. CDR3 DNA sequence: TGTGCCACTCAGCCTGTCAGGGGCAACACTGAAGCTTTCTTT. It codes for CATQPVRGNTEAFF. The chain joins TRBV6-5 to TRBJ1-1; TRBD1 is a possible D gene (6 bases). CDR3 length: 14 residues. Germline V gene sequence: CDR1 MNHEY, CDR2 SVGAGI. V was cut by 10 bases and J by 2 bases, with 17 bases left in between.

This clone has only one observation. The chain links TRBV4-1 to TRBJ2-2; possible D gene TRBD2, 6 bases. This CDR3 has 15 amino acids. Germline V gene lookup returns CDR1 MGHRA and CDR2 YSYEKL. Between the trimmed V and J ends, which lost 4 bases and 5 bases, there was a span of 14 bases. CDR3 amino acids: CASSRGDGRTGELFF. The DNA for the CDR3 is TGCGCCAGCAGCCGAGGGGATGGGAGGACCGGGGAGCTGTTTTTT.

This chain joins TRBV3-1 (or the pseudogene TRBV3-2) and TRBJ2-5; 7 bases match TRBD2. J was trimmed by 1 base and V by 0 bases; bases with no gene match: 5. Germline V gene data show CDR1 as LGHDT and CDR2 as YNNKEL (reference sequence). The length of the CDR3 is 16 residues. Written as DNA, the CDR3 is TGTGCCAGCAGCCAAGATCGGGGGGTCATCCAAGAGACCCAGTACTTC. It yields the protein CASSQDRGVIQETQYF.

The chain has TRBV6-5 and TRBJ2-1, with D perhaps TRBD2 (6 bases). The germline V gene has CDR1 MNHEY and CDR2 SVGAGI. Deletions cut 7 bases from V and 7 bases from J, with 8 bases between. The CDR3 covers 11 residues. The CDR3: CASTGGNEQFF. CDR3 DNA sequence: TGTGCCAGCACCGGGGGAAATGAGCAGTTCTTC.

The chain uses TRBV28 and TRBJ1-5; 12 bases agree with TRBD1. The CDR3 loop spans 16 amino acids. With V trimmed by 2 bases and J by 2 bases, 1 base remained unmatched. The V gene's germline CDR1 is MDHEN and CDR2 SYDVKM. The CDR3 loop is CASSLGDRGRNQPQHF. The DNA for the CDR3 is TGTGCCAGCAGTTTAGGGGACAGGGGGCGCAATCAGCCCCAGCATTTT.